These 21 T cell receptor beta chains originate from one sample sequenced in a study of CD8 T cells in ankylosing spondylitis (dated by TCRdb to 2016 to 2017). Libraries were prepared through 5' RACE. Sequencer: Illumina HiSeq 2500. TCRdb reanalyzed the raw reads on its own, using fastp at Q25 for trimming and MiXCR for clone calling, and kept in-frame beta chains. For every CDR3 protein sequence, its rows merge into one entry that carries the most common genes and DNA. Across this sample there are roughly 180,000 distinct CDR3 sequences, with more than 9% seen only once. Roughly 29% of the sample rests with the top ten. Sample: blood, either unsorted or a sorted T cell fraction (not recorded which). Receptor source: a male donor with ankylosing spondylitis or in good health (not recorded which).

The chain joins TRBV14 to TRBJ2-3, with 9 bases identical to TRBD1. Germline V gene lookup returns CDR1 SGHDN and CDR2 FVKESK. V shed 1 base and J 0 bases; nucleotides not matched to a gene: 5. The CDR3 contains 17 residues. The CDR3 spells CASSQGTGVPSTDTQYF. The CDR3 region has the DNA TGTGCCAGCAGCCAAGGGACAGGGGTTCCTAGCACAGATACGCAGTATTTT.

This clonotype appeared many times. The V call is TRBV5-1, the J call TRBJ2-1; weak D call: TRBD2 (6 bases). Germline assignment: CDR1 SGHRS and CDR2 YFSETQ. The CDR3 spans 15 residues. Trimming removed 5 bases at V and 4 bases at J, with 16 bases between. The CDR3 here is CASRLDGSEYNEQFF. CDR3 DNA sequence: TGCGCCAGCAGGCTCGACGGGAGTGAGTACAATGAGCAGTTCTTC.

There are many counts of this clonotype. The V gene is TRBV12-3 or TRBV12-4, the J gene TRBJ2-1, with TRBD2 matching 16 bases. The V gene end was trimmed by 0 bases and the J gene end by 4 bases; junction bases not matched to a gene: 12. The CDR3 runs to 21 residues. CDR3 nucleotide sequence: TGTGCCAGCAGTTTAGCGTACAAGGGACTAGCGGGAGGGCCAGGGTACAATGAGCAGTTCTTC. The encoded protein is CASSLAYKGLAGGPGYNEQFF.

Many counts were recorded for this clonotype. The chain couples TRBV12-3 or TRBV12-4 to TRBJ2-1; D might be TRBD1 or TRBD2, each matching 5 bases. CDR3 length equals 13 residues. Between the trimmed V and J ends, which lost 3 bases and 6 bases, there was a span of 9 bases. CDR3 sequence: CASSLGRRNEQFF. In DNA form, the CDR3 reads TGTGCCAGCAGTTTGGGACGTCGCAATGAGCAGTTCTTC.

This clonotype occurred a few times. The chain has TRBV4-1 and TRBJ1-6; D possibly corresponds to TRBD1 (5 bases). CDR1 is MGHRA and CDR2 is YSYEKL in the germline V gene. V shed 2 bases and J shed 4 bases, with 6 bases lying between them. The CDR3 runs 14 residues. CDR3 bases: TGCGCCAGCAGCCAAACAGGATATAATTCACCCCTCCACTTT. Translating gives CASSQTGYNSPLHF.

This clonotype showed up just a few times. The chain has TRBV7-6 and TRBJ2-6; 7 bases match TRBD2. V gave up 4 bases and J gave up 2 bases; unmatched junction bases: 8. CDR3 length equals 17 residues. Germline loops: CDR1 SGHVS, CDR2 FNYEAQ. The CDR3 region has the DNA TGTGCCAGCAGCTCGGGGGGTCGGGGAACTGGGGCCAACGTCCTGACTTTC. It specifies CASSSGGRGTGANVLTF.

This clonotype occurred many times. The CDR3 bases are TGTGCCAGCAGCTTGGGGCGCGGGGGCTACACCTTC. Protein: CASSLGRGGYTF. The chain couples TRBV5-4 to TRBJ1-2, with D unresolved. The CDR3 contains 12 residues. With 0 bases removed from V and 8 bases from J, the gap between germline ends came to 8 bases. The V gene's germline CDR1 is SGHNT and CDR2 YYREEE (reference sequence).

This clonotype was observed at least ten times. The chain recombines TRBV9 with TRBJ2-5; 10 bases agree with TRBD1. V lost 0 bases, J lost 1 base, and 0 bases stayed unmatched. This CDR3 region has 15 residues. The germline V gene has CDR1 SGDLS and CDR2 YYNGEE. The CDR3 region is CASSVGDRGQETQYF. CDR3 DNA sequence: TGTGCCAGCAGCGTAGGGGACAGGGGCCAAGAGACCCAGTACTTC.

This clonotype was seen repeatedly, ten times or more. The J gene is TRBJ2-3, the V gene TRBV9, with 11 bases identical to TRBD2. The ends lost 2 bases at V and 1 base at J; junction bases unmatched: 3. The CDR3 has 16 amino acids. The germline V gene encodes CDR1 SGDLS and CDR2 YYNGEE. The CDR3 sequence is CASSVTGLAGTDTQYF. CDR3 DNA: TGTGCCAGCAGCGTGACGGGACTAGCGGGCACAGATACGCAGTATTTT.

This clonotype has at least ten counts. The chain combines TRBV20-1 with TRBJ2-3, with D possibly matching TRBD2 (6 bases). V lost 3 bases and J 8 bases, leaving 15 bases between the germline ends. The germline gives CDR1 DFQATT, CDR2 SNEGSKA (reference sequence). The CDR3 totals 13 residues. The CDR3 DNA sequence: TGCAGTGCTAGCGGGGAGGAGGAGGGTACGCAGTATTTT. Residues: CSASGEEEGTQYF.

The V call is TRBV20-1, the J call TRBJ1-4, with 8 bases identical to TRBD1. V shed 0 bases and J 6 bases; nucleotides not matched to a gene: 9. The CDR3 contains 16 residues. Germline lookup yields CDR1 DFQATT and CDR2 SNEGSKA (reference sequence). The CDR3 loop reads CSARDRMTTGDEKLFF. The CDR3 DNA reads as TGCAGTGCTAGAGATCGTATGACGACAGGGGATGAAAAACTGTTTTTT.

This clonotype has a count of ten or more. The chain links TRBV20-1 to TRBJ2-2; 9 bases are a match to TRBD1. The CDR3 covers 14 residues. Germline V gene lookup returns CDR1 DFQATT and CDR2 SNEGSKA (reference sequence). The trim removed 3 bases at V and 1 base at J, leaving 0 bases unmatched. Here the CDR3 DNA reads TGCAGTGCTAGGGGACAGGGGAACACCGGGGAGCTGTTTTTT. Its protein is CSARGQGNTGELFF.

This clonotype was observed at least ten times. The chain joins TRBV5-1 to TRBJ2-2; D not resolved. This CDR3 spans 14 amino acids. V lost 4 bases and J 1 base, leaving 8 bases between the germline ends. The germline V gene encodes CDR1 SGHRS and CDR2 YFSETQ. The CDR3 loop is CASSVAGNTGELFF. The DNA of the CDR3 is TGCGCCAGCAGCGTCGCAGGGAACACCGGGGAGCTGTTTTTT. The whole variable domain, remainder taken from reference TRBV5-1 and TRBJ2-2, is KAGVTQTPRYLIKTRGQQVTLSCSPISGHRSVSWYQQTPGQGLQFLFEYFSETQRNKGNFPGRFSGRQFSNSRSEMNVSTLELGDSALYLCASSVAGNTGELFFGEGSRLTVL.

This clonotype showed up many times. The V and J genes are TRBV12-3 or TRBV12-4 and TRBJ2-5, with D possibly being TRBD2 (6 bases). There are 14 residues in the CDR3. Trimming pared 7 bases from V and 5 bases from J, leaving 17 bases between. Here the CDR3 reads CASTPDYPGETQYF. CDR3 bases: TGTGCCAGCACCCCGGACTACCCTGGGGAGACCCAGTACTTC.

The chain recombines TRBV2 with TRBJ2-7, with 9 bases aligning to TRBD2. V lost 3 bases, J lost 5 bases, and 5 bases stayed unmatched. This CDR3 is 14 amino acids long. Germline loops: CDR1 SNHLY, CDR2 FYNNEI. CDR3 protein: CASSERGGLNEQYF. The CDR3 bases are TGTGCCAGCAGTGAGCGGGGGGGCCTGAACGAGCAGTACTTC.

The CDR3 coding sequence is TGTGCCAGCATAGCCTGGACAGGGGGTCAAGAGACCCAGTACTTC. Translation gives CASIAWTGGQETQYF. The gene calls are TRBV27 and TRBJ2-5; 10 nucleotides align to TRBD1. Germline V gene data show CDR1 as MNHEY and CDR2 as SMNVEV (reference sequence). Trimming removed 7 bases from V and 2 bases from J; junction bases left unmatched: 7. The CDR3 totals 15 residues.

This chain uses TRBV7-9 with TRBJ2-1; no clear D. Trimming took off 1 base at V and 5 bases at J, with 9 bases between the two ends. Germline values: CDR1 SEHNR, CDR2 FQNEAQ (reference sequence). The CDR3 contains 14 residues. The CDR3 DNA follows: TGTGCCAGCAGCTTAGAAGAGCTGGACAATGAGCAGTTCTTC. The encoded protein is CASSLEELDNEQFF.

The CDR3 is CASGPVSVDNQPQHF. As DNA, the CDR3 is TGTGCTAGTGGTCCCGTAAGTGTGGACAATCAGCCCCAGCATTTT. The gene calls are TRBV12-5 and TRBJ1-5; D is unresolved. Germline values: CDR1 LGHNT, CDR2 FRNRAP. V lost 5 bases and J lost 3, with 14 bases in between. This CDR3 is built from 15 residues.

This clonotype appeared a few times. V gene TRBV15 combines with J gene TRBJ2-3; TRBD1 is a possible D gene (5 bases). Germline-derived CDR1 and CDR2 are LNHNV and YYDKDF (reference sequence). The CDR3 loop spans 13 amino acids. The V gene lost 6 bases and the J gene lost 5 bases, with 12 bases spanning the gap. The CDR3 DNA follows: TGTGCCACCAGTCCCCTAGGGGAAGATACGCAGTATTTT. Protein product: CATSPLGEDTQYF.

Many counts were recorded for this clonotype. The chain is built from TRBV4-3 and TRBJ2-7; 9 nucleotides match TRBD1. After removal of 0 bases from V and 3 bases from J, the junction contained 3 bases not matched to a gene. This CDR3 is 15 amino acids long. The germline V gene encodes CDR1 LGHNA and CDR2 YSLEER. The CDR3 spells CASSQDEGQGYEQYF. CDR3 in DNA: TGCGCCAGCAGCCAAGACGAGGGACAGGGCTACGAGCAGTACTTC.

The chain employs TRBV5-6 and TRBJ2-3; D is perhaps TRBD1 or TRBD2 (5 bases each). Trimming took 0 bases from V and 3 from J, leaving 23 bases between them. CDR1 SGHDT and CDR2 YYEEEE come from the germline V gene. This CDR3 contains 19 residues. The CDR3, as DNA: TGTGCCAGCAGCTTGGGGGGGATGGGGTATAATTTTGGGACAGATACGCAGTATTTT. It encodes CASSLGGMGYNFGTDTQYF.